A single sample is the source of the 29 T cell receptor beta chains below, sequenced in a study of cytomegalovirus exposure and HLA in healthy donors. The PCR ran on 60 Vbeta and 13 Jbeta primers. Assay: immunoSEQ multiplex PCR; the TCRdb copy retains only in-frame clones and omits some. There are some 150,000 clones in the sample; around 86% occur only once, and roughly 2.9% lies in the top ten. Sequencing was done on a sample of PBMCs. The origin of the receptors is a woman aged 30 to 39 in good health and CMV-seronegative.

This clone appeared a few times. The chain employs TRBV5-1 and TRBJ2-7, with 11 bases aligning to TRBD2. The germline CDR1 and CDR2 sequences are SGHRS and YFSETQ. The CDR3 spans 15 residues. After removal of 3 bases from V and 3 bases from J, the junction contained 5 bases not matched to a gene. The CDR3 nucleotides are TGCGCCAGCAGCTACACTAGCGGGAGTGTCTACGAGCAGTACTTC. Encoded protein: CASSYTSGSVYEQYF.

This chain uses TRBV6-1 with TRBJ1-2; unclear D gene. The CDR3 is 11 amino acids. The germline gives CDR1 MNHNS, CDR2 SASEGT. V was pared by 6 bases and J by 8 bases, with 10 bases between. CDR3 amino acids: CASRYELGYTF. As DNA, the CDR3 is TGTGCCAGCAGATACGAGTTGGGCTACACCTTC.

The chain couples TRBV7-2 to TRBJ2-5; TRBD2 matches at 9 bases. CDR1 and CDR2 from the germline V gene are SGHTA and FQGNSA. The trim removed 6 bases at V and 1 base at J, leaving 0 bases unmatched. There are 13 residues in the CDR3. CDR3 region: CASRLAGQETQYF. In DNA form, the CDR3 reads TGTGCCAGCAGACTAGCGGGCCAAGAGACCCAGTACTTC. Combining the CDR3 with reference TRBV7-2 and TRBJ2-5 gives the whole variable domain GAGVSQSPSNKVTEKGKDVELRCDPISGHTALYWYRQSLGQGLEFLIYFQGNSAPDKSGLPSDRFSAERTGGSVSTLTIQRTQQEDSAVYLCASRLAGQETQYFGPGTRLLVL.

The chain recombines TRBV19 with TRBJ1-5, with 8 nucleotides matching TRBD1. Trimming removed 3 bases from V and 6 bases from J; junction bases left unmatched: 4. The CDR3 consists of 14 residues. From germline, CDR1 is LNHDA and CDR2 SQIVND (reference sequence). In nucleotides, the CDR3 is TGTGCCAGTAGTATCTCAGGGGGCGGTCAGCCCCAGCATTTT. It specifies CASSISGGGQPQHF.

The V call is TRBV20-1, the J call TRBJ2-5; maybe TRBD2 (6 bases). V was pared by 4 bases and J by 7 bases, with 10 bases between. Germline assignment: CDR1 DFQATT and CDR2 SNEGSKA (reference sequence). This CDR3 contains 11 residues. CDR3 in amino acids: CSATFGGTQYF. The DNA for the CDR3 is TGCAGTGCTACGTTCGGGGGGACCCAGTACTTC.

The chain carries TRBV30 and TRBJ1-3, with D perhaps matching TRBD1 (6 bases). Germline values: CDR1 GTSNPN, CDR2 SVGIG (reference sequence). V lost 5 bases, J lost 5 bases, and 19 bases lay in between. The CDR3 covers 15 residues. The CDR3 is CAWDQGKRRRNTIYF. The CDR3, as DNA: TGTGCCTGGGACCAGGGGAAAAGAAGGAGAAACACCATATATTTT.

The rearrangement links TRBV7-3 to TRBJ2-3; the match to TRBD1 covers 9 bases. Germline V gene sequence: CDR1 SGHTA, CDR2 FQGTGA. Unmatched junction bases numbered 5, after V lost 4 bases and J lost 3 bases. The CDR3 is 15 amino acids. The CDR3 protein is CASSSGTGRTDTQYF. CDR3 coding DNA: TGTGCCAGCAGCTCCGGGACAGGGCGGACAGATACGCAGTATTTT.

This clone turned up a few times. V and J are TRBV5-1 and TRBJ1-5; 7 nucleotides line up with TRBD1. Germline CDR1 reads SGHRS; CDR2 reads YFSETQ. The CDR3 runs 14 residues. Trimming removed 2 bases from V and 5 bases from J; junction bases left unmatched: 4. The CDR3 reads CASSLQGTDQPQHF. As DNA, the CDR3 is TGCGCCAGCAGCTTACAGGGGACCGATCAGCCCCAGCATTTT.

CDR3 loop: CASSPVVDTEAFF. The CDR3 DNA reads TGTGCCAGCTCACCAGTGGTAGACACTGAAGCTTTCTTT. The rearrangement uses TRBV18 and TRBJ1-1; D uncertain. This CDR3 has 13 amino acids. V gave up 2 bases and J gave up 3 bases, with 7 bases separating them. Germline V gene sequence: CDR1 KGHSH, CDR2 LQKENI. Full variable domain (missing parts from reference TRBV18 and TRBJ1-1): NAGVMQNPRHLVRRRGQEARLRCSPMKGHSHVYWYRQLPEEGLKFMVYLQKENIIDESGMPKERFSAEFPKEGPSILRIQQVVRGDSAAYFCASSPVVDTEAFFGQGTRLTVV.

This chain connects TRBV19 to TRBJ1-1, with D unresolved. Germline V gene lookup returns CDR1 LNHDA and CDR2 SQIVND (reference sequence). V lost 5 bases and J lost 5, with 18 bases in between. This CDR3 is 15 amino acids long. The CDR3 nucleotides are TGTGCCAGTAGTCCCCATACAGTGGGTCGAACTGAAGCTTTCTTT. Translation: CASSPHTVGRTEAFF. The whole variable domain, remainder taken from reference TRBV19 and TRBJ1-1, is DGGITQSPKYLFRKEGQNVTLSCEQNLNHDAMYWYRQDPGQGLRLIYYSQIVNDFQKGDIAEGYSVSREKKESFPLTVTSAQKNPTAFYLCASSPHTVGRTEAFFGQGTRLTVV.

The chain's CDR3 is CASSPNAGGAGTGELFF. As DNA, the CDR3 is TGTGCCAGCAGCCCAAATGCAGGGGGCGCGGGCACCGGGGAGCTGTTTTTT. The gene calls are TRBV7-3 and TRBJ2-2; 8 positions match TRBD1. The CDR3 spans 17 residues. Trimming removed 5 bases from V and 4 bases from J; junction bases left unmatched: 12. Germline assignment: CDR1 SGHTA and CDR2 FQGTGA.

The rearrangement joins TRBV2 to TRBJ2-6; tentative D call: TRBD2 (5 bases). V shed 7 bases and J shed 1 base, with 11 bases lying between them. The CDR3 covers 15 residues. Germline V gene lookup returns CDR1 SNHLY and CDR2 FYNNEI. In nucleotides, the CDR3 is TGTGCCAGCAAGTATGAGGGATCTGGGGCCAACGTCCTGACTTTC. Encoded protein: CASKYEGSGANVLTF.

This chain links TRBV10-3 with TRBJ1-3, with D unclear. Germline CDR1 ENHRY, CDR2 SYGVKD. The CDR3 is made up of 13 amino acids. Trimming stripped 11 bases from V and 0 bases from J, with 11 bases between. CDR3 coding DNA: TGTGCCGTAGGCGGAAGCTCTGGAAACACCATATATTTT. It encodes CAVGGSSGNTIYF.

This chain connects TRBV9 to TRBJ2-7; D gene uncertain. CDR1 and CDR2 from the germline V gene are SGDLS and YYNGEE. The V end was cut by 0 bases, the J end by 7 bases, with 11 bases between. CDR3 length: 13 amino acids. The CDR3 region is CASSVGVSWEQYF. The CDR3 DNA reads TGTGCCAGCAGCGTAGGAGTTTCGTGGGAGCAGTACTTC. The full variable domain, rest sourced from reference TRBV9 and TRBJ2-7, is DSGVTQTPKHLITATGQRVTLRCSPRSGDLSVYWYQQSLDQGLQFLIQYYNGEERAKGNILERFSAQQFPDLHSELNLSSLELGDSALYFCASSVGVSWEQYFGPGTRLTVT.

This clone is a singleton in its sample. J is TRBJ2-3 and V is TRBV4-1; D is unresolved. The V end was cut by 1 base, the J end by 2 bases, with 10 bases between. This CDR3 has 15 residues. CDR1 is MGHRA, CDR2 YSYEKL, per germline. CDR3 residues: CASSQVSAVTDTQYF. CDR3 coding DNA: TGCGCCAGCAGCCAAGTCAGCGCAGTCACAGATACGCAGTATTTT.

The V and J genes are TRBV5-4 and TRBJ2-1, with 8 bases identical to TRBD1. This CDR3 is built from 14 residues. Germline V CDR1 and CDR2: SGHNT, YYREEE (reference sequence). The junction had 8 bases not matched to a gene; V was cut back by 3 bases and J by 9 bases. CDR3 sequence: CASSSVRTGIEQFF. As DNA, the CDR3 is TGTGCCAGCAGCTCGGTCCGGACAGGGATTGAGCAGTTCTTC.

This clone was counted a few times. The genes are TRBV5-6 and TRBJ2-2, with TRBD1 matching over 9 bases. Germline CDR1 reads SGHDT; CDR2 reads YYEEEE. The junction had 11 bases not matched to a gene; V was cut back by 5 bases and J by 6 bases. This CDR3 has 16 residues. The CDR3 sequence is CASSYRDREYSGELFF. The CDR3 region has the DNA TGTGCCAGCAGTTACCGGGACAGGGAGTATTCCGGGGAGCTGTTTTTT. Based on the CDR3 plus reference TRBV5-6 and TRBJ2-2, the full variable domain is DAGVTQSPTHLIKTRGQQVTLRCSPKSGHDTVSWYQQALGQGPQFIFQYYEEEERQRGNFPDRFSGHQFPNYSSELNVNALLLGDSALYLCASSYRDREYSGELFFGEGSRLTVL.

The genes are TRBV7-6 and TRBJ1-5; no definite D call. The CDR3 is 13 amino acids. Germline CDR1 is SGHVS and CDR2 is FNYEAQ. Trimming took 1 base from V and 3 from J, leaving 4 bases between them. In DNA, the CDR3 is TGTGCCAGCAGCTTAGGGGCCAATCAGCCCCAGCATTTT. The encoded protein is CASSLGANQPQHF. The variable domain in full, completed from reference TRBV7-6 and TRBJ1-5, reads GAGVSQSPRYKVTKRGQDVALRCDPISGHVSLYWYRQALGQGPEFLTYFNYEAQQDKSGLPNDRFSAERPEGSISTLTIQRTEQRDSAMYRCASSLGANQPQHFGDGTRLSIL.

This clone showed up just a few times. This rearrangement joins TRBV5-1 to TRBJ1-2, with a tentative D call TRBD1 (5 bases). V lost 4 bases to trimming and J lost 3 bases, with 13 bases between them. CDR3 size: 14 residues. Germline assignment: CDR1 SGHRS and CDR2 YFSETQ. CDR3 nucleotides: TGCGCCAGCAGCGGGGCCGGGGGGGACTATGGCTACACCTTC. Its translation is CASSGAGGDYGYTF.

This clone is a singleton in its sample. J is TRBJ2-5 and V is TRBV7-2; 10 bases are shared with TRBD2. The V and J ends lost 5 bases and 5 bases, in that order; junction bases with no gene match: 5. The CDR3 has 14 residues. In germline, CDR1 is SGHTA, CDR2 FQGNSA. This CDR3 is CASSAAGGPETQYF. Here the CDR3 DNA reads TGTGCCAGCAGCGCAGCGGGGGGGCCGGAGACCCAGTACTTC.

This rearrangement joins TRBV30 to TRBJ1-2; 9 bases align to TRBD1. The CDR3 length is 13 residues. Germline loops: CDR1 GTSNPN, CDR2 SVGIG (reference sequence). Trimming removed 3 bases from V and 6 bases from J; junction bases left unmatched: 5. Written as DNA, the CDR3 is TGTGCCTGGAGAGGGACAGGGATTCATGGCTACACCTTC. Its translation is CAWRGTGIHGYTF.

V usage is TRBV21-1 and J usage is TRBJ2-5; the DNA was not compared with TRBD2, the D call given in the table. TRBV21-1 corresponds to a pseudogene. CDR3 length: 16 amino acids. The chain's CDR3 is CAGGVLIPSTQETQYF. DNA for the CDR3: TGTGCCGGGGGGGTACTTATACCATCCACTCAAGAGACCCAGTACTTC.

The V call is TRBV7-8, the J call TRBJ1-1, with D maybe TRBD1 (5 bases). The V end was cut by 3 bases, the J end by 11 bases, with 13 bases between. The CDR3 covers 12 residues. The germline CDR1 and CDR2 sequences are SGHVS and FQNEAQ. CDR3 residues: CASSFGGREAFF. DNA of the CDR3: TGTGCCAGCAGCTTCGGGGGTCGTGAGGCTTTCTTT.

This chain uses TRBV6-6 with TRBJ1-1, with 9 nucleotides matching TRBD1. The CDR3 loop spans 13 amino acids. Germline V gene lookup returns CDR1 MNHNY and CDR2 SVGAGI (reference sequence). The V and J ends lost 4 bases and 8 bases, in that order; junction bases with no gene match: 5. CDR3 loop: CASSSTTGGEAFF. CDR3 DNA sequence: TGTGCCAGCAGTTCCACCACAGGGGGCGAAGCTTTCTTT.

V gene TRBV6-5 combines with J gene TRBJ1-5; 7 bases are a match to TRBD1. With 5 bases clipped from V and 0 bases from J, the junction kept 4 bases outside the gene matches. From germline, CDR1 is MNHEY and CDR2 SVGAGI. The CDR3 runs 15 residues. The CDR3 region is CASSQGQASNQPQHF. DNA for the CDR3: TGTGCCAGCAGTCAAGGACAGGCTAGCAATCAGCCCCAGCATTTT.

The rearrangement links TRBV29-1 to TRBJ2-2, with 9 bases matching TRBD1. Looked up from germline, CDR1 is SQVTM and CDR2 is ANQGSEA. The length of the CDR3 is 14 residues. The junction had 5 bases not matched to a gene; V was cut back by 7 bases and J by 2 bases. The CDR3 spells CSGGQGINTGELFF. CDR3 nucleotides: TGCAGCGGAGGACAGGGGATAAACACCGGGGAGCTGTTTTTT.

The chain has TRBV30 and TRBJ1-4, with D possibly being TRBD1 (5 bases). The CDR3 is made up of 14 amino acids. CDR1 GTSNPN and CDR2 SVGIG come from the germline V gene (reference sequence). V was clipped by 0 bases and J by 12 bases, with 17 bases between them. The CDR3: CAWSVLRGRVQLFF. As DNA, the CDR3 is TGTGCCTGGAGTGTACTAAGGGGCAGGGTACAACTGTTTTTT.

V gene TRBV11-2 combines with J gene TRBJ2-1, with a tentative D call TRBD2 (5 bases). V lost 6 bases and J lost 7, with 16 bases in between. Germline V gene data show CDR1 as SGHAT and CDR2 as FQNNGV. This CDR3 spans 14 amino acids. The CDR3 DNA follows: TGTGCCAGCAGTCCACTAGGATTAGGGAATGAGCAGTTCTTC. It is translated as CASSPLGLGNEQFF.

This chain joins TRBV5-1 and TRBJ2-5; TRBD2 matches 8 bases. Unmatched junction bases numbered 8, after V lost 4 bases and J lost 3 bases. The germline V gene has CDR1 SGHRS and CDR2 YFSETQ. CDR3 length: 15 residues. CDR3: CASSLAGTRKETQYF. The CDR3 DNA sequence: TGCGCCAGCAGCCTAGCCGGGACTAGGAAAGAGACCCAGTACTTC. The variable domain in full, completed from reference TRBV5-1 and TRBJ2-5, reads KAGVTQTPRYLIKTRGQQVTLSCSPISGHRSVSWYQQTPGQGLQFLFEYFSETQRNKGNFPGRFSGRQFSNSRSEMNVSTLELGDSALYLCASSLAGTRKETQYFGPGTRLLVL.